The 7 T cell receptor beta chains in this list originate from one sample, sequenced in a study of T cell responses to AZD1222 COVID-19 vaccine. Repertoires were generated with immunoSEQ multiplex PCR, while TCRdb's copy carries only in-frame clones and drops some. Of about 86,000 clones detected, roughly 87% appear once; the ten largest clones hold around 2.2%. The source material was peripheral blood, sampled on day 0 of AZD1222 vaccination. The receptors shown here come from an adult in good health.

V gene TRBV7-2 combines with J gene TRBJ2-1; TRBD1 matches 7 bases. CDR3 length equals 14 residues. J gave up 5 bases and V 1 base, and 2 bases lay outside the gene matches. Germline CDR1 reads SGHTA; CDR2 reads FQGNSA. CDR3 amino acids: CASSLGTGNNEQFF. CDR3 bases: TGTGCCAGCAGCTTAGGGACAGGTAACAATGAGCAGTTCTTC.

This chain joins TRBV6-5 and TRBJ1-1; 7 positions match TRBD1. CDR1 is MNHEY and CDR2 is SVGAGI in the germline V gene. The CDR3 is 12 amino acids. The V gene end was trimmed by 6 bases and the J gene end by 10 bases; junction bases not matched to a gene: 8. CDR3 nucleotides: TGTGCCAGCAGCAAACGACAGGGTGCAGCTTTCTTT. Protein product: CASSKRQGAAFF.

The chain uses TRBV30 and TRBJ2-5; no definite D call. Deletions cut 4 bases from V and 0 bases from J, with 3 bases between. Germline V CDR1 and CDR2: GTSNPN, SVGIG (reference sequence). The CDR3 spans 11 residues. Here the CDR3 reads CAWKDQETQYF. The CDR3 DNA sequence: TGTGCCTGGAAGGACCAAGAGACCCAGTACTTC.

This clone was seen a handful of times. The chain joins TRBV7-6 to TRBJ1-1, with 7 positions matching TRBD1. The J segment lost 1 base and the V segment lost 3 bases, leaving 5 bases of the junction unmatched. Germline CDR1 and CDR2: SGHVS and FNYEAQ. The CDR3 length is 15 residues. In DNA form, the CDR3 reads TGTGCCAGCAGCTTTTCGGGACAGAAGAACACTGAAGCTTTCTTT. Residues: CASSFSGQKNTEAFF.

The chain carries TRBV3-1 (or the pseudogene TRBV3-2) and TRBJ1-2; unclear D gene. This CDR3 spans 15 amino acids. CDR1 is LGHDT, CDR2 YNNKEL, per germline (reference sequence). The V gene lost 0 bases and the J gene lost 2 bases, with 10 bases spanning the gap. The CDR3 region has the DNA TGTGCCAGCAGCCAAGATCCGTGGGTAAACTATGGCTACACCTTC. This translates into CASSQDPWVNYGYTF.

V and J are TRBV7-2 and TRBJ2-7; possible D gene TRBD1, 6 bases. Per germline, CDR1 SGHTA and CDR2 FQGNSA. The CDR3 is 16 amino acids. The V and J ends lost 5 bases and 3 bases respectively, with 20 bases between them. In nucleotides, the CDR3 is TGTGCCAGCAGCCCGCAATTGAACAGGGAAAACTACGAGCAGTACTTC. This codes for CASSPQLNRENYEQYF.

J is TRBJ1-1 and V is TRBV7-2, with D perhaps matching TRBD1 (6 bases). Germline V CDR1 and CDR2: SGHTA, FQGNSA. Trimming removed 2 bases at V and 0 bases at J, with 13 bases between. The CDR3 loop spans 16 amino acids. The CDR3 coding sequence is TGTGCCAGCAGCTTACACGCTGCAGGGGTGAACACTGAAGCTTTCTTT. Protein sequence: CASSLHAAGVNTEAFF.